These 18 T cell receptor beta chains came from one sample sequenced in a study of metastatic and nonmetastatic thyroid tumors. Not a single patient had been given any form of treatment at any point before undergoing thyroid surgery. TCRdb reprocessed the PCR reads using MiXCR. The sample has some 16,000 clones, less than 25% seen once; the top ten hold less than 15%. Sequences were obtained from tumor tissue. The receptors here all came from a male donor with papillary thyroid cancer or a benign thyroid nodule (not recorded which). Some clones in this sample may be carry-over from other donors' samples.

Sample share makes this clone medium-sized (0.01 to 0.1%). This sequence joins TRBV20-1 and TRBJ2-7; the D is unclear. This CDR3 comprises 10 residues. The germline CDR1 and CDR2 sequences are DFQATT and SNEGSKA (reference sequence). The ends were cut back, 5 bases at V and 6 bases at J, with 8 bases in the middle. As DNA, the CDR3 is TGCAGTGCTCAACACTCCGAGCAGTACTTC. The encoded protein is CSAQHSEQYF.

By sample fraction, this clone is medium-sized. The chain recombines TRBV28 with TRBJ1-6, with D uncertain. This CDR3 comprises 16 residues. V lost 5 bases and J 0 bases, leaving 11 bases between the germline ends. CDR1 is MDHEN and CDR2 is SYDVKM in the germline V gene. CDR3 sequence reads: CASSKTTSSYNSPLHF. The CDR3 bases are TGTGCCAGCAGTAAGACGACAAGCTCCTATAATTCACCCCTCCACTTT.

This clone has at least ten counts. The V gene is TRBV5-6, the J gene TRBJ1-1, with 9 bases that match TRBD1. CDR3 length: 14 amino acids. V lost 4 bases and J lost 3; bases outside the gene matches: 4. Germline V gene data show CDR1 as SGHDT and CDR2 as YYEEEE. The DNA for the CDR3 is TGTGCCAGCAGCAAAAGACAGGGGGACACTGAAGCTTTCTTT. Its translation is CASSKRQGDTEAFF.

By sample share, this clone is medium-sized (0.01 to 0.1%). The CDR3 region is CASSLGFGTEQGGRYQETQYF. In DNA form, the CDR3 reads TGTGCCAGCAGTTTAGGCTTCGGGACAGAACAGGGAGGGAGGTACCAAGAGACCCAGTACTTC. The V and J genes are TRBV28 and TRBJ2-5; D is possibly TRBD1 or TRBD2 (7 bases each). V was clipped by 2 bases and J by 0 bases, with 28 bases between them. Per germline, CDR1 MDHEN and CDR2 SYDVKM. This CDR3 is 21 amino acids long.

At least ten counts were recorded for this clone. The chain uses TRBV9 and TRBJ1-2; TRBD1 aligns across 9 bases. The ends lost 3 bases at V and 4 bases at J; junction bases unmatched: 19. The CDR3 spans 19 residues. Germline V gene sequence: CDR1 SGDLS, CDR2 YYNGEE. The CDR3 sequence is CASSGGDRRDREWVYGYTF. For the CDR3, the DNA is TGTGCCAGCAGCGGAGGAGACCGCCGGGACAGGGAATGGGTCTATGGCTACACCTTC.

This clone was seen repeatedly, ten times or more. Different DNA sequences within this sample yield the same CDR3. The chain uses TRBV12-3 or TRBV12-4 and TRBJ1-5, with D uncertain. The ends were cut back, 1 base at V and 4 bases at J, with 5 bases in the middle. This CDR3 is 13 amino acids long. As DNA, the CDR3 is TGTGCCAGCAGTTTAGGGTGGAATCAGCCCCAGCATTTT. It is translated as CASSLGWNQPQHF.

This clone is medium-sized (0.01 to 0.1%) by share. The chain joins TRBV6-1 to TRBJ2-1; perhaps TRBD2 as D (5 bases). The germline gives CDR1 MNHNS, CDR2 SASEGT. CDR3 length: 15 residues. V gave up 6 bases and J gave up 6 bases, with 18 bases separating them. CDR3 DNA: TGTGCCAGCAGGTTTAGCGTACCTCCCCTCAATGAGCAGTTCTTC. Its protein is CASRFSVPPLNEQFF.

As for this clone: Possible read error: a much larger clone is one base away. V is TRBV29-1 and J is TRBJ2-1; 7 bases match TRBD2. The length of the CDR3 is 13 residues. Germline V gene data show CDR1 as SQVTM and CDR2 as ANQGSEA. With V trimmed by 6 bases and J by 14 bases, 16 bases remained unmatched. CDR3 sequence (DNA): TGCAGCGTGCAGGTTCGACTAGCCGGTTTTGAGTTCTTC. It yields the protein CSVQVRLAGFEFF.

This clone was counted a single time. This rearrangement joins TRBV11-1 to TRBJ2-1, with 11 bases fitting TRBD2. Germline CDR1 SGHAT, CDR2 FQDESV (reference sequence). After removal of 4 bases from V and 8 bases from J, the junction contained 10 bases not matched to a gene. CDR3 length: 16 residues. This CDR3 reads CASSSDTSGRRDEQFF. The CDR3 DNA reads TGTGCCAGCAGCTCTGATACTAGCGGGAGAAGGGATGAGCAGTTCTTC. Based on the CDR3 plus reference TRBV11-1 and TRBJ2-1, the full variable domain is EAEVAQSPRYKITEKSQAVAFWCDPISGHATLYWYRQILGQGPELLVQFQDESVVDDSQLPKDRFSAERLKGVDSTLKIQPAELGDSAMYLCASSSDTSGRRDEQFFGPGTRLTVL.

In this sample, this clone is medium-sized. The chain's CDR3 is CASSRTGGIYGYTF. In nucleotides, the CDR3 is TGTGCCAGCTCTCGGACAGGGGGCATCTATGGCTACACCTTC. The chain carries TRBV27 and TRBJ1-2; 11 bases are shared with TRBD1. V lost 8 bases and J lost 4; bases outside the gene matches: 6. This CDR3 is built from 14 residues. CDR1 is MNHEY and CDR2 is SMNVEV in the germline V gene (reference sequence).

This clone was detected only a few times. One junction end does not reproduce the germline sequence, and a read error may be involved. The chain is built from TRBV6-1 and TRBJ2-1; 12 nucleotides line up with TRBD2. The length of the CDR3 is 15 residues. In germline, CDR1 is MNHNS, CDR2 SASEGT. This CDR3 reads CVSSLRLAGVNEQFF. CDR3 nucleotides: TGTGTCAGCAGCCTCCGACTAGCGGGGGTTAATGAGCAGTTCTTC.

The V call is TRBV20-1, the J call TRBJ2-1, with 15 bases matching TRBD2. J lost 10 bases, V lost 5 bases, and 6 bases had no gene match. Per the germline V gene, CDR1 is DFQATT and CDR2 is SNEGSKA (reference sequence). The CDR3 has 14 amino acids. CDR3 bases: TGCAGTGCTTGGACTAGCGGGAGGGGTCGGGAGCAGTTCTTC. This sequence encodes CSAWTSGRGREQFF.

This clone showed up many times. The chain recombines TRBV20-1 with TRBJ1-1, with TRBD1 matching over 7 bases. CDR1 and CDR2 from the germline V gene are DFQATT and SNEGSKA (reference sequence). This CDR3 has 19 residues. Germline trimming cut 1 base from V and 12 bases from J; bases unmatched to any gene: 29. CDR3 DNA sequence: TGCAGTGCTAGAGTGTTTACCGGACAGGAATTGAGGGAATTATCTCTGTCTTTCTTT. It yields the protein CSARVFTGQELRELSLSFF.

The table lists this clone with many counts. The genes are TRBV7-9 and TRBJ1-5, with D maybe TRBD1 (5 bases). This CDR3 has 14 amino acids. Germline V gene sequence: CDR1 SEHNR, CDR2 FQNEAQ (reference sequence). The germline V and J ends were trimmed by 4 bases and 3 bases, with 10 bases remaining between them. The CDR3, as DNA: TGTGCCAGCAGCTCGGACGGACACAATCAGCCCCAGCATTTT. It codes for CASSSDGHNQPQHF.

This clone was seen ten or more times. This chain joins TRBV14 and TRBJ1-1; maybe TRBD1 (6 bases). Germline V CDR1 and CDR2: SGHDN, FVKESK. V was shortened by 1 base and J by 7 bases, with 10 bases between the two germline ends. The CDR3 loop spans 13 amino acids. CDR3 residues: CASSQGGGREAFF. DNA of the CDR3: TGTGCCAGCAGCCAAGGGGGGGGGCGTGAAGCTTTCTTT.

This clone was seen only a few times. One end of the junction does not line up with germline, which may come from a read error. The chain recombines TRBV6-1 with TRBJ2-1; weak D call: TRBD2 (5 bases). This CDR3 is 15 amino acids long. The germline CDR1 and CDR2 sequences are MNHNS and SASEGT. The CDR3 is CAISGNLRVRNEQFF. The DNA for the CDR3 is TGTGCCATCAGTGGTAACTTGCGGGTCCGGAATGAGCAGTTCTTC.

This clone came up many times. A much larger clone differs from this one at a single base, so this may be a read error. Other nucleotide sequences from this sample produce the same CDR3. The chain joins TRBV20-1 to TRBJ2-2, with D possibly matching TRBD2 (6 bases). CDR3 size: 12 residues. Between the trimmed V and J ends, which lost 6 bases and 5 bases, there was a span of 10 bases. Germline V gene data show CDR1 as DFQATT and CDR2 as SNEGSKA (reference sequence). CDR3 DNA sequence: TGCAGTGCCGCCGGACTAACCGGGGAGCTGTTTTTT. Translated, it gives CSAAGLTGELFF.

As concerns this clone: This sequence may be a read error, since a much larger clone differs from it by one base. V is TRBV7-9 and J is TRBJ2-5; D might be TRBD1 or TRBD2, each matching 5 bases. The CDR3 extends over 15 amino acids. CDR1 and CDR2 (germline): SEHNR, FQNEAQ (reference sequence). The CDR3 DNA is TGTGCCAGCAGCTTAGCGGTCATGAGGGGAGAGACCAAGTACTTC. Translating gives CASSLAVMRGETKYF.